This TCR beta chain was captured in a study of Ad26.COV2.S vaccination and SARS-CoV-2 variants. Treatment meaning: 19 received Ad26.COV2.S at low or high dose, single or two shots; five or six received placebo; per-sample allocation not given. At day 63 after the first vaccine or placebo injection, samples were drawn. Trimming cost V 1 base and J 4 bases, with 13 bases left between them. There are 15 residues in the CDR3. The V gene's germline CDR1 is MNHEY and CDR2 SMNVEV (reference sequence). The data were produced by immunoSEQ multiplex PCR, yet TCRdb's version contains in-frame clones alone and is incomplete. Here the sample spans about 350,000 clones, more than 75% being singletons. Whole-study results and caveats: The study found similar non-spike TCR breadth in vaccine and placebo recipients.

As regards this clone: Its matching antigen is unknown.

The rearrangement uses TRBV27 and TRBJ1-1; D might be TRBD1 (5 bases). The source is a person aged 18-60 years who received the Ad26.COV2.S COVID-19 vaccine or a placebo. The source was peripheral blood, collected in a trial of Ad26.COV2.S vaccine versus placebo. The CDR3 region is CASSLFAGRSTEAFF. CDR3 sequence (DNA): TGTGCCAGCAGTTTATTCGCAGGGAGGAGCACTGAAGCTTTCTTT.